What follows are 20 T cell receptor beta chains derived from one specimen sequenced in a study of T cell changes during pregnancy in multiple sclerosis. The repertoire was sequenced with immunoSEQ multiplex PCR; TCRdb's copy has only in-frame clones and lacks some. This sample has more than 85,000 clones, with roughly 95% found just once. The starting material was peripheral blood, obtained in the third trimester of pregnancy. These receptors were taken from a female donor in good health, enrolled as a control in a pregnancy study.

This chain links TRBV5-4 with TRBJ1-6; the match to TRBD1 covers 7 bases. CDR1 SGHNT and CDR2 YYREEE come from the germline V gene (reference sequence). Germline trimming cut 2 bases from V and 8 bases from J; bases unmatched to any gene: 4. The CDR3 covers 14 residues. This CDR3 is CASSLKGADSPLHF. For the CDR3, the DNA is TGTGCCAGCAGCTTAAAGGGGGCGGATTCACCCCTCCACTTT.

In DNA, the CDR3 is TGTGCCGCGGGGGGGGAAAGGAATCAGCCCCAGCATTTT. Protein: CAAGGERNQPQHF. The V and J genes are TRBV28 and TRBJ1-5, with D possibly being TRBD1 (5 bases). V was pared by 11 bases and J by 4 bases, with 15 bases between. This CDR3 is 13 amino acids long. Germline-derived CDR1 and CDR2 are MDHEN and SYDVKM.

The chain links TRBV10-3 to TRBJ1-2; D gene ambiguous. Trimming stripped 2 bases from V and 4 bases from J, with 8 bases between. The CDR3 loop spans 13 amino acids. The germline V gene encodes CDR1 ENHRY and CDR2 SYGVKD. The CDR3 sequence: CAISERNTYGYTF. CDR3 in DNA: TGTGCCATCAGTGAGCGAAACACCTATGGCTACACCTTC.

This rearrangement joins TRBV2 to TRBJ2-5; 10 bases agree with TRBD1. CDR3 length equals 17 residues. Germline loops: CDR1 SNHLY, CDR2 FYNNEI. J gave up 5 bases and V 5 bases, and 14 bases lay outside the gene matches. The CDR3: CASSPGTGASRVETQYF. CDR3 sequence (DNA): TGTGCCAGCAGTCCCGGGACAGGGGCGTCCCGGGTGGAGACCCAGTACTTC.

The chain uses TRBV5-1 and TRBJ1-2; D not certain. Trimming pared 1 base from V and 2 bases from J, leaving 9 bases between. The CDR3 totals 14 residues. CDR1 is SGHRS, CDR2 YFSETQ, per germline. The CDR3 DNA reads as TGCGCCAGCAGCTTGACTGATCCAAACTATGGCTACACCTTC. As protein: CASSLTDPNYGYTF.

This clone was seen a handful of times. The chain links TRBV6-4 to TRBJ2-7; weak D call: TRBD1 (6 bases). V gave up 4 bases and J gave up 3 bases, with 10 bases separating them. CDR1 is MRHNA and CDR2 is SNTAGT in the germline V gene. The CDR3 totals 13 residues. The CDR3 DNA sequence: TGTGCCAGCAGTGTTGCACAGGGCTACGAGCAGTACTTC. As protein: CASSVAQGYEQYF.

This chain uses TRBV19 with TRBJ2-1; a possible D gene is TRBD1 (9 bases). From germline, CDR1 is LNHDA and CDR2 SQIVND (reference sequence). The CDR3 contains 19 residues. Trimming cost V 2 bases and J 5 bases, with 25 bases left between them. The CDR3 sequence is CASSILGTGKAGGNNEQFF. CDR3 nucleotide sequence: TGTGCCAGTAGTATATTGGGGACAGGGAAGGCGGGAGGAAACAATGAGCAGTTCTTC.

The CDR3 reads CASSLDSPNTGELFF. The DNA of the CDR3 is TGCGCCAGCAGCTTGGACAGTCCGAACACCGGGGAGCTGTTTTTT. The chain carries TRBV5-1 and TRBJ2-2; D gene ambiguous. The V gene lost 0 bases and the J gene lost 0 bases, with 6 bases spanning the gap. The CDR3 spans 15 residues. CDR1 is SGHRS and CDR2 is YFSETQ in the germline V gene. Based on the CDR3 plus reference TRBV5-1 and TRBJ2-2, the full variable domain is KAGVTQTPRYLIKTRGQQVTLSCSPISGHRSVSWYQQTPGQGLQFLFEYFSETQRNKGNFPGRFSGRQFSNSRSEMNVSTLELGDSALYLCASSLDSPNTGELFFGEGSRLTVL.

This chain joins TRBV2 and TRBJ2-6; D is possibly TRBD1 (5 bases). The V and J ends lost 7 bases and 0 bases respectively, with 13 bases between them. The germline gives CDR1 SNHLY, CDR2 FYNNEI. The CDR3 runs 16 residues. In DNA, the CDR3 is TGTGCCAGCAAGCAGGGTTCGATCTCTGGGGCCAACGTCCTGACTTTC. Translating gives CASKQGSISGANVLTF.

The V gene is TRBV5-4, the J gene TRBJ2-7; 7 bases fit TRBD1. The junction had 6 bases not matched to a gene; V was cut back by 3 bases and J by 0 bases. The V gene's germline CDR1 is SGHNT and CDR2 YYREEE (reference sequence). This CDR3 region has 15 residues. The CDR3 reads CASSSGTVSSYEQYF. CDR3 bases: TGTGCCAGCAGCTCTGGGACAGTCAGCTCCTACGAGCAGTACTTC. Full variable domain (remainder filled in from reference TRBV5-4 and TRBJ2-7): ETGVTQSPTHLIKTRGQQVTLRCSSQSGHNTVSWYQQALGQGPQFIFQYYREEENGRGNFPPRFSGLQFPNYSSELNVNALELDDSALYLCASSSGTVSSYEQYFGPGTRLTVT.

The chain couples TRBV28 to TRBJ2-7, with a tentative D call TRBD2 (7 bases). Trimming pared 2 bases from V and 3 bases from J, leaving 23 bases between. This CDR3 is built from 18 residues. The germline CDR1 and CDR2 sequences are MDHEN and SYDVKM. This chain's CDR3 is CASSLPAGAGALSYEQYF. The CDR3 DNA reads TGTGCCAGCAGTTTACCAGCTGGGGCGGGGGCGCTTAGCTACGAGCAGTACTTC.

The chain combines TRBV7-8 with TRBJ2-1; unclear D gene. The CDR3 loop spans 12 amino acids. The germline V and J ends were trimmed by 0 bases and 10 bases, with 7 bases remaining between them. Germline assignment: CDR1 SGHVS and CDR2 FQNEAQ. CDR3 residues: CASSLAPGEQFF. The DNA for the CDR3 is TGTGCCAGCAGCTTAGCCCCCGGGGAGCAGTTCTTC.

Here the CDR3 reads CSVLTGHSYNEQFF. The CDR3 region has the DNA TGCAGCGTTCTTACAGGGCACTCCTACAATGAGCAGTTCTTC. This rearrangement joins TRBV29-1 to TRBJ2-1; TRBD1 is a possible D gene (6 bases). Trimming left V 5 bases short and J 0 bases short, with 11 bases between. The CDR3 is 14 amino acids. Germline assignment: CDR1 SQVTM and CDR2 ANQGSEA.

This chain uses TRBV29-1 with TRBJ1-1; 8 positions agree with TRBD1. This CDR3 region has 14 residues. Trimming cost V 2 bases and J 2 bases; bases outside gene matches: 4. CDR1 and CDR2 (germline): SQVTM, ANQGSEA. The CDR3 nucleotides read TGCAGCGTTGAATCAGGGGGCGGAAACACTGAAGCTTTCTTT. Its translation is CSVESGGGNTEAFF.

The chain couples TRBV7-2 to TRBJ1-2, with 12 bases that match TRBD1. Germline V gives CDR1 SGHTA, CDR2 FQGNSA. CDR3 length equals 19 residues. J lost 6 bases, V lost 1 base, and 15 bases had no gene match. CDR3 coding DNA: TGTGCCAGCAGCTTAGTTTTAGGGACAGGGGGCATTCTTATAGATGGCTACACCTTC. Amino acids: CASSLVLGTGGILIDGYTF.

The chain links TRBV5-1 to TRBJ2-5; 15 bases match TRBD2. The V gene's germline CDR1 is SGHRS and CDR2 YFSETQ. V shed 4 bases and J 9 bases; nucleotides not matched to a gene: 10. The CDR3 consists of 16 residues. CDR3 sequence reads: CASSQGLAGGSSAQYF. The CDR3 coding sequence is TGCGCCAGCAGCCAGGGACTAGCGGGAGGCTCGTCAGCCCAGTACTTC.

This chain connects TRBV29-1 to TRBJ1-4; TRBD1 matches at 7 bases. Germline-derived CDR1 and CDR2 are SQVTM and ANQGSEA. V lost 4 bases, J lost 8 bases, and 7 bases stayed unmatched. The CDR3 runs to 13 residues. CDR3 bases: TGCAGCGTTGGAGCAGGGGGAGGAGAAAAACTGTTTTTT. Protein: CSVGAGGGEKLFF.

The rearrangement links TRBV9 to TRBJ2-3; D possibly corresponds to TRBD2 (5 bases). This CDR3 is built from 17 residues. The germline V gene encodes CDR1 SGDLS and CDR2 YYNGEE. V dropped 3 bases and J dropped 0 bases, with 17 bases sitting between them. CDR3 sequence reads: CASSAGLILSSTDTQYF. Written as DNA, the CDR3 is TGTGCCAGCAGCGCAGGACTGATACTCTCTAGCACAGATACGCAGTATTTT. Combining the CDR3 with reference TRBV9 and TRBJ2-3 gives the whole variable domain DSGVTQTPKHLITATGQRVTLRCSPRSGDLSVYWYQQSLDQGLQFLIQYYNGEERAKGNILERFSAQQFPDLHSELNLSSLELGDSALYFCASSAGLILSSTDTQYFGPGTRLTVL.

The CDR3 nucleotides are TGTGCCAGCTCATCGCCGACAGGGCGGACCACGGGCGAGCAGTACTTC. Encoded protein: CASSSPTGRTTGEQYF. The genes are TRBV18 and TRBJ2-7, with TRBD1 identical over 7 bases. V trimming: 5 bases; J trimming: 6 bases; junction bases outside the gene matches: 16. Per the germline V gene, CDR1 is KGHSH and CDR2 is LQKENI. The CDR3 extends over 16 amino acids. The full variable domain, rest sourced from reference TRBV18 and TRBJ2-7, is NAGVMQNPRHLVRRRGQEARLRCSPMKGHSHVYWYRQLPEEGLKFMVYLQKENIIDESGMPKERFSAEFPKEGPSILRIQQVVRGDSAAYFCASSSPTGRTTGEQYFGPGTRLTVT.

V gene TRBV25-1 combines with J gene TRBJ2-7; 9 bases are shared with TRBD1. Per the germline V gene, CDR1 is MGHDK and CDR2 is SYGVNS. This CDR3 has 13 amino acids. With 6 bases clipped from V and 7 bases from J, the junction kept 7 bases outside the gene matches. This chain's CDR3 is CASRLTGTGEQYF. For the CDR3, the DNA is TGTGCCAGCAGACTGACAGGGACAGGGGAGCAGTACTTC.